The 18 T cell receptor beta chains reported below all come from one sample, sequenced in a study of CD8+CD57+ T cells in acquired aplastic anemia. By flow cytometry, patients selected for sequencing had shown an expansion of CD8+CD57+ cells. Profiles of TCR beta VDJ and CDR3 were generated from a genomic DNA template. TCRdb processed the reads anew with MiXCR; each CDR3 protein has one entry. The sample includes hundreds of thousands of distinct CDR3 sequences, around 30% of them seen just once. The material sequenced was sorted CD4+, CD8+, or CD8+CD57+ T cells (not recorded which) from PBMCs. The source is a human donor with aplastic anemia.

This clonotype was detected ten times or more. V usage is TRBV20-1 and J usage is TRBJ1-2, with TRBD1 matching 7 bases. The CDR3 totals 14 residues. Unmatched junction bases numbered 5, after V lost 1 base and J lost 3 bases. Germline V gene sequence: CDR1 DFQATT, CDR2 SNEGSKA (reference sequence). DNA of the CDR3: TGCAGTGCTAGAGCGACAGGGATGTACTATGGCTACACCTTC. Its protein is CSARATGMYYGYTF.

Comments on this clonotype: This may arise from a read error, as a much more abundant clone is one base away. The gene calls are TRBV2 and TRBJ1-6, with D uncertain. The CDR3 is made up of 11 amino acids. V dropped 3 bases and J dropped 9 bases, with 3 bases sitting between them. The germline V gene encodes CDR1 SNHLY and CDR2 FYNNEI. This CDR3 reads CASSDGSPLHF. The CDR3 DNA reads TGTGCCAGCAGTGATGGTTCACCCCTCCACTTT.

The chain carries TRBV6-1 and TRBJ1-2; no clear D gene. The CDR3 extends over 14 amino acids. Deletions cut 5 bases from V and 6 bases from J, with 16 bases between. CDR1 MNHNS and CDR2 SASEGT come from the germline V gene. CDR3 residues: CASSIARVSDGYTF. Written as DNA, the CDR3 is TGTGCCAGCAGTATCGCTAGGGTTTCTGATGGCTACACCTTC.

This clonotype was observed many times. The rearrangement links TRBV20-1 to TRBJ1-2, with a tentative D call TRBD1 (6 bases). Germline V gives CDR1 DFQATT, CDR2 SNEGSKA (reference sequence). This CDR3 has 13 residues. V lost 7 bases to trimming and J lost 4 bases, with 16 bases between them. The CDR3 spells CSVDLTGSYGYTF. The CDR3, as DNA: TGCAGTGTCGATCTCACAGGGAGCTATGGCTACACCTTC.

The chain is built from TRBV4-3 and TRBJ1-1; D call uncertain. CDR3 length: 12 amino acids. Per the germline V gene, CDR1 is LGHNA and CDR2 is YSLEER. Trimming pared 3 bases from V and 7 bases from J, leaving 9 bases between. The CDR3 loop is CASSQDFSEAFF. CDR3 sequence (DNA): TGCGCCAGCAGCCAGGATTTCAGTGAAGCTTTCTTT.

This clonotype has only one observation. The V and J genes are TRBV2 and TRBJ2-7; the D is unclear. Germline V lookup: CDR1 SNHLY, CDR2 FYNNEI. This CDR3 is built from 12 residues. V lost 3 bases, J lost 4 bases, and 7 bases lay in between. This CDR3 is CASSEEAYEQYF. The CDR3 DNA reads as TGTGCCAGCAGTGAGGAAGCATACGAGCAGTACTTC.

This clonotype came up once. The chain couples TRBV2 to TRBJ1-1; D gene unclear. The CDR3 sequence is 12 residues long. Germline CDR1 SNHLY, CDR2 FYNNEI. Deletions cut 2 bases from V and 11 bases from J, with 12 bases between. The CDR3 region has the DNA TGTGCCAGCAGTGAAAGGATCCAAGGGGCTTTCTTT. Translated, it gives CASSERIQGAFF. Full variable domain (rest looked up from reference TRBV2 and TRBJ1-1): EPEVTQTPSHQVTQMGQEVILRCVPISNHLYFYWYRQILGQKVEFLVSFYNNEISEKSEIFDDQFSVERPDGSNFTLKIRSTKLEDSAMYFCASSERIQGAFFGQGTRLTVV.

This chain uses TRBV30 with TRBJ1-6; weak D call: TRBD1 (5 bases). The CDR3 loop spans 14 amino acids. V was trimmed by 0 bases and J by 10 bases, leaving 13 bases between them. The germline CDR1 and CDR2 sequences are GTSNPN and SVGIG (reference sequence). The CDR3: CAWSVGQGDSPLHF. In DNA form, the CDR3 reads TGTGCCTGGAGTGTAGGGCAGGGAGACTCACCCCTCCACTTT. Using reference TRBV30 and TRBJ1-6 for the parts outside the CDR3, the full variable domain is SQTIHQWPATLVQPVGSPLSLECTVEGTSNPNLYWYRQAAGRGLQLLFYSVGIGQISSEVPQNLSASRPQDRQFILSSKKLLLSDSGFYLCAWSVGQGDSPLHFGNGTRLTVT.

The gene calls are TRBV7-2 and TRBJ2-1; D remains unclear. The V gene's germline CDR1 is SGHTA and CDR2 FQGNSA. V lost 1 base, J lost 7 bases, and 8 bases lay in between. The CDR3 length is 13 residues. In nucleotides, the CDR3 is TGTGCCAGCAGCTTAGTTCCTGCTAATGAGCAGTTCTTC. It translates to CASSLVPANEQFF.

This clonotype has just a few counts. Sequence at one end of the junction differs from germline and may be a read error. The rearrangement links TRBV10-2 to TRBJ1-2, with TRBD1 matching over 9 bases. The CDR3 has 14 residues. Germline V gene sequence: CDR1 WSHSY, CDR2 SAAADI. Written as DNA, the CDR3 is TGTGCCACCACCTCGGACAGGGGTGACTATGGCTACACCTTC. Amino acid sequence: CATTSDRGDYGYTF.

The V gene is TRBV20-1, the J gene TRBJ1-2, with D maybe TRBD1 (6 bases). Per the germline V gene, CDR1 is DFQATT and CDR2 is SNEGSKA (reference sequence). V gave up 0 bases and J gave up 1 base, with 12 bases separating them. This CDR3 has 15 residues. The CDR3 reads CSARDIRTDNYGYTF. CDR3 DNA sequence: TGCAGTGCTAGAGATATAAGGACAGATAACTATGGCTACACCTTC.

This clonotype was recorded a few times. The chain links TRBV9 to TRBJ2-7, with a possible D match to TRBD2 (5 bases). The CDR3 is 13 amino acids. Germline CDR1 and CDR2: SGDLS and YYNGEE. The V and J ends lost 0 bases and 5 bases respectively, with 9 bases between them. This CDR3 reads CASSVAGIHEQYF. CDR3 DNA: TGTGCCAGCAGCGTAGCGGGAATCCACGAGCAGTACTTC.

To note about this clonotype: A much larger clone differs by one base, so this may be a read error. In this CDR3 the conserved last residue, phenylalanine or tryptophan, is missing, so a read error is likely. CDR3 loop: CASSKTEMNTEAFS. The CDR3 DNA reads as TGTGCCAGTAGTAAGACAGAGATGAACACTGAAGCTTTCTCT. The gene calls are TRBV19 and TRBJ1-1, with TRBD1 as a possible D gene (5 bases). In germline, CDR1 is LNHDA, CDR2 SQIVND (reference sequence). V was trimmed by 4 bases and J by 0 bases, leaving 9 bases between them. This CDR3 comprises 14 residues.

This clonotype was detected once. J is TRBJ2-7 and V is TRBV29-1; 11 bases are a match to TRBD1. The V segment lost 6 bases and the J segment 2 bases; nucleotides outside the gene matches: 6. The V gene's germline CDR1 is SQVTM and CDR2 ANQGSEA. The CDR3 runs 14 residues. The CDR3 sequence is CSVTRGQGAYEQYF. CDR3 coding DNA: TGCAGCGTGACTCGGGGACAGGGGGCCTACGAGCAGTACTTC.

The CDR3 sequence is CASSQGTSYQETQYF. DNA of the CDR3: TGCGCCAGCAGCCAAGGGACCTCGTACCAAGAGACCCAGTACTTC. This chain connects TRBV4-3 to TRBJ2-5, with D hard to call. V was clipped by 1 base and J by 0 bases, with 9 bases between them. Looked up from germline, CDR1 is LGHNA and CDR2 is YSLEER. The CDR3 sequence is 15 residues long.

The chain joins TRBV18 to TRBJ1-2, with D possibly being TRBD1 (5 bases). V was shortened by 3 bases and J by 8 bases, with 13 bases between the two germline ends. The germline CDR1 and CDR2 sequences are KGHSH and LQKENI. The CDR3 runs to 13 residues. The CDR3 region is CASSPRQKGGYTF. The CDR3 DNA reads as TGTGCCAGCTCACCGAGACAGAAGGGGGGCTACACCTTC.

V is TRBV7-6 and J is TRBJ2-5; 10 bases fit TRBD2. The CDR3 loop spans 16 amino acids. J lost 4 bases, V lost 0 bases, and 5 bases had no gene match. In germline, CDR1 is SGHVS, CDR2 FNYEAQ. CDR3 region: CASSLASSGGGETQYF. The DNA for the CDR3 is TGTGCCAGCAGCTTAGCGTCTAGCGGGGGAGGAGAGACCCAGTACTTC.

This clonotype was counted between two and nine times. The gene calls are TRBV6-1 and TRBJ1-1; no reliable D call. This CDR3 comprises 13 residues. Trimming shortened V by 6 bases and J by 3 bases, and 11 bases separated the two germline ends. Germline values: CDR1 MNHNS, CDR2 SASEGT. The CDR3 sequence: CASRPDSYTEAFF. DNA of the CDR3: TGTGCCAGCAGGCCGGACTCGTACACTGAAGCTTTCTTT.